Following are 26 T cell receptor beta chains from one sample sequenced in a study of blood T cell repertoires in COVID-19. Data came from immunoSEQ multiplex PCR; TCRdb stores just in-frame clones and leaves some out. This table has 120,000 or so clones, roughly three quarters appearing once. Sequenced material: peripheral blood. The receptors were gathered from a man between 35 and 55 years old with active or convalescent COVID-19.

The chain links TRBV19 to TRBJ1-2; D call uncertain. Germline CDR1 LNHDA, CDR2 SQIVND (reference sequence). Between the trimmed V and J ends, which lost 6 bases and 4 bases, there was a span of 6 bases. CDR3 size: 11 residues. The CDR3 here is CASRISYGYTF. The CDR3 region has the DNA TGTGCCAGTAGAATCAGCTATGGCTACACCTTC.

The gene calls are TRBV10-1 and TRBJ2-7; 11 bases match TRBD2. CDR3 length equals 13 residues. Unmatched junction bases numbered 1, after V lost 6 bases and J lost 3 bases. In germline, CDR1 is WNHNN, CDR2 SYGVQD (reference sequence). The CDR3 protein is CASRTSGVYEQYF. The CDR3 bases are TGCGCCAGCAGGACTAGCGGGGTCTACGAGCAGTACTTC.

The rearrangement links TRBV9 to TRBJ2-1; D gene unclear. This CDR3 has 17 residues. The germline gives CDR1 SGDLS, CDR2 YYNGEE. Trimming left V 4 bases short and J 0 bases short, with 17 bases between. In DNA, the CDR3 is TGTGCCAGCAGCTCCTTAGCAAGCGTCGTCTCCTACAATGAGCAGTTCTTC. Protein sequence: CASSSLASVVSYNEQFF.

The genes are TRBV7-8 and TRBJ1-5, with D tentatively TRBD1 (6 bases). This CDR3 has 14 amino acids. Per germline, CDR1 SGHVS and CDR2 FQNEAQ. The V end lost 1 base, the J end lost 2 bases, and 6 bases lay between the germline ends. This CDR3 reads CASSLDRGNQPQHF. DNA of the CDR3: TGTGCCAGCAGCTTAGACAGGGGCAATCAGCCCCAGCATTTT.

V and J are TRBV6-4 and TRBJ2-7, with TRBD2 matching over 7 bases. V trimming: 11 bases; J trimming: 2 bases; junction bases outside the gene matches: 12. The germline V gene has CDR1 MRHNA and CDR2 SNTAGT. The CDR3 runs to 14 residues. In nucleotides, the CDR3 is TGTGCCGGACCACAACGGGGGGATCCCTACGAGCAGTACTTC. Translating gives CAGPQRGDPYEQYF.

The rearrangement uses TRBV4-3 and TRBJ1-2, with no clear D. V gave up 2 bases and J gave up 0 bases, with 10 bases separating them. Germline CDR1 is LGHNA and CDR2 is YSLEER. The CDR3 has 15 residues. This CDR3 is CASSQLIGANYGYTF. The CDR3 bases are TGCGCCAGCAGCCAACTGATCGGAGCTAACTATGGCTACACCTTC.

The chain couples TRBV24-1 to TRBJ2-2; tentative D call: TRBD2 (6 bases). V was cut by 7 bases and J by 2 bases, with 16 bases left in between. The germline V gene encodes CDR1 KGHDR and CDR2 SFDVKD. The CDR3 has 16 amino acids. DNA of the CDR3: TGTGCCACCAGCCCCGGTGGTAGCGGAAACACCGGGGAGCTGTTTTTT. Protein product: CATSPGGSGNTGELFF.

The CDR3 DNA reads as TGTGCCAGCAGGTGGACAGGGGGGGATGAGCAGTTCTTC. This translates into CASRWTGGDEQFF. The gene calls are TRBV6-5 and TRBJ2-1, with TRBD1 identical over 10 bases. Germline loops: CDR1 MNHEY, CDR2 SVGAGI. J gave up 8 bases and V 6 bases, and 4 bases lay outside the gene matches. This CDR3 contains 13 residues.

V and J are TRBV11-2 and TRBJ2-2; TRBD1 aligns across 10 bases. The CDR3 consists of 16 residues. V was pared by 5 bases and J by 4 bases, with 7 bases of the junction left unmatched. Germline loops: CDR1 SGHAT, CDR2 FQNNGV. The CDR3 reads CASSTRRTGGTGELFF. The DNA for the CDR3 is TGTGCCAGCAGCACCCGGAGGACAGGGGGCACCGGGGAGCTGTTTTTT.

V is TRBV7-6 and J is TRBJ2-7; no definite D call. Between the trimmed V and J ends, which lost 1 base and 3 bases, there was a span of 13 bases. Germline V gene data show CDR1 as SGHVS and CDR2 as FNYEAQ. The CDR3 runs to 15 residues. CDR3 DNA sequence: TGTGCCAGCAGCTTAGGGTCGAGTCCGTACTACGAGCAGTACTTC. It is translated as CASSLGSSPYYEQYF.

This clone came up a few times. V usage is TRBV19 and J usage is TRBJ2-2; D not certain. The V gene's germline CDR1 is LNHDA and CDR2 SQIVND (reference sequence). Trimming removed 7 bases from V and 3 bases from J, with 18 bases in between. This CDR3 is built from 16 residues. For the CDR3, the DNA is TGTGCCAGTAATCCGACGCCTGTCCAGGACACCGGGGAGCTGTTTTTT. As protein: CASNPTPVQDTGELFF. Drawing the rest from reference TRBV19 and TRBJ2-2, the complete variable domain is DGGITQSPKYLFRKEGQNVTLSCEQNLNHDAMYWYRQDPGQGLRLIYYSQIVNDFQKGDIAEGYSVSREKKESFPLTVTSAQKNPTAFYLCASNPTPVQDTGELFFGEGSRLTVL.

In DNA form, the CDR3 reads TGTGCCTACGCCGGGACAGTGGTCACAGATACGCAGTATTTT. Encoded protein: CAYAGTVVTDTQYF. The chain links TRBV30 to TRBJ2-3; 7 bases fit TRBD1. Germline assignment: CDR1 GTSNPN and CDR2 SVGIG (reference sequence). There are 14 residues in the CDR3. The V gene end was trimmed by 7 bases and the J gene end by 2 bases; junction bases not matched to a gene: 9.

In its sample, this clone was seen a few times. The chain couples TRBV19 to TRBJ2-2, with TRBD1 matching over 7 bases. Germline loops: CDR1 LNHDA, CDR2 SQIVND (reference sequence). This CDR3 is built from 13 residues. V was pared by 7 bases and J by 1 base, with 0 bases of the junction left unmatched. The CDR3 protein is CASNRGNTGELFF. CDR3 nucleotide sequence: TGTGCCAGTAACAGGGGGAACACCGGGGAGCTGTTTTTT.

V and J are TRBV30 and TRBJ2-1; maybe TRBD2 (5 bases). Trimming left V 3 bases short and J 7 bases short, with 16 bases between. The germline V gene has CDR1 GTSNPN and CDR2 SVGIG (reference sequence). This CDR3 is 14 amino acids long. CDR3 sequence (DNA): TGTGCCTGGAGAAGGGCTAGCAGCTGGAATGAGCAGTTCTTC. This gives the protein CAWRRASSWNEQFF.

The chain employs TRBV29-1 and TRBJ1-2, with D possibly matching TRBD1 (6 bases). Trimming cost V 7 bases and J 3 bases, with 18 bases left between them. This CDR3 spans 14 amino acids. Germline CDR1 SQVTM, CDR2 ANQGSEA. The CDR3 sequence: CSASQGEGDYGYTF. The DNA of the CDR3 is TGCAGCGCATCTCAGGGCGAGGGGGACTATGGCTACACCTTC.

This clone was found once. This chain joins TRBV7-9 and TRBJ1-1; D is unresolved. The germline CDR1 and CDR2 sequences are SEHNR and FQNEAQ (reference sequence). The CDR3 extends over 15 amino acids. The V gene lost 5 bases and the J gene lost 4 bases, with 17 bases spanning the gap. The CDR3 loop reads CASSPDAAPFTEAFF. Written as DNA, the CDR3 is TGTGCCAGCAGCCCTGACGCGGCTCCTTTCACTGAAGCTTTCTTT.

The rearrangement joins TRBV7-9 to TRBJ2-2; D remains ambiguous. The V end was cut by 0 bases, the J end by 4 bases, with 12 bases between. The CDR3 runs to 16 residues. Germline V gives CDR1 SEHNR, CDR2 FQNEAQ (reference sequence). The CDR3 sequence: CASSLAIASSTGELFF. The CDR3 bases are TGTGCCAGCAGCTTAGCCATTGCGTCCTCCACCGGGGAGCTGTTTTTT.

The rearrangement uses TRBV7-9 and TRBJ1-2; a weak D match, TRBD1 (5 bases). Germline V gene sequence: CDR1 SEHNR, CDR2 FQNEAQ (reference sequence). Trimming stripped 5 bases from V and 0 bases from J, with 16 bases between. The CDR3 sequence is 16 residues long. DNA of the CDR3: TGTGCCAGCAGCCCTAGCGGGGGTGAGGCTAACTATGGCTACACCTTC. Protein product: CASSPSGGEANYGYTF.

J is TRBJ1-6 and V is TRBV14; D is possibly TRBD1 (6 bases). This CDR3 comprises 14 residues. Germline V CDR1 and CDR2: SGHDN, FVKESK. Trimming cost V 6 bases and J 10 bases, with 16 bases left between them. CDR3 sequence (DNA): TGTGCCAGCAGTCACGGAGGGGGGGGATCACCCCTCCACTTT. Translating gives CASSHGGGGSPLHF. The whole variable domain, filled in from reference TRBV14 and TRBJ1-6, reads EAGVTQFPSHSVIEKGQTVTLRCDPISGHDNLYWYRRVMGKEIKFLLHFVKESKQDESGMPNNRFLAERTGGTYSTLKVQPAELEDSGVYFCASSHGGGGSPLHFGNGTRLTVT.

The chain joins TRBV4-2 to TRBJ1-5, with TRBD1 as a possible D gene (6 bases). There are 14 residues in the CDR3. V was trimmed by 3 bases and J by 6 bases, leaving 12 bases between them. Germline V gene sequence: CDR1 LGHNA, CDR2 YNFKEQ. CDR3 DNA sequence: TGTGCCAGCAGCCACACAGGGCCGGGTCAGCCCCAGCATTTT. Its protein is CASSHTGPGQPQHF.

The V call is TRBV28, the J call TRBJ2-7, with D perhaps TRBD1 (6 bases). V lost 7 bases to trimming and J lost 4 bases, with 23 bases between them. The CDR3 is 16 amino acids. CDR1 is MDHEN, CDR2 SYDVKM, per germline. CDR3 sequence: CASNPAGVGQRYEQYF. As DNA, the CDR3 is TGTGCCAGCAATCCGGCCGGAGTAGGACAGAGATACGAGCAGTACTTC.

The chain links TRBV2 to TRBJ1-2; TRBD1 matches 10 bases. This CDR3 has 12 amino acids. Per the germline V gene, CDR1 is SNHLY and CDR2 is FYNNEI. V lost 6 bases and J lost 6; bases outside the gene matches: 1. The CDR3: CASRGTGDGYTF. As DNA, the CDR3 is TGTGCCAGCAGAGGGACAGGGGATGGCTACACCTTC.

V gene TRBV12-5 combines with J gene TRBJ1-1; D gene unclear. Germline CDR1 and CDR2: LGHNT and FRNRAP. The CDR3 runs 13 residues. Trimming pared 5 bases from V and 0 bases from J, leaving 7 bases between. DNA for the CDR3: TGTGCTAGTGGTCCTGCAGTGAACACTGAAGCTTTCTTT. It translates to CASGPAVNTEAFF.

V is TRBV2 and J is TRBJ1-4; possible D gene TRBD1, 6 bases. The length of the CDR3 is 11 residues. The V end was cut by 10 bases, the J end by 10 bases, with 13 bases between. Germline V gives CDR1 SNHLY, CDR2 FYNNEI. The chain's CDR3 is CATEGGGKLFF. The CDR3 DNA reads as TGTGCCACAGAGGGGGGGGGAAAACTGTTTTTT.

The genes are TRBV10-1 and TRBJ2-1; 10 positions agree with TRBD2. Germline V gene data show CDR1 as WNHNN and CDR2 as SYGVQD (reference sequence). V dropped 2 bases and J dropped 10; count of bases not matched to a gene: 8. This CDR3 comprises 15 residues. The CDR3 coding sequence is TGCGCCAGCAGTGAGACTAGCGGGAACCGGGCGGAGCAGTTCTTC. Translating gives CASSETSGNRAEQFF.

This chain connects TRBV2 to TRBJ1-5; D perhaps matches TRBD1 (5 bases). This CDR3 is built from 13 residues. The germline V gene encodes CDR1 SNHLY and CDR2 FYNNEI. V dropped 8 bases and J dropped 5 bases, with 13 bases sitting between them. The CDR3 DNA sequence: TGTGCCAGCCGGGCCAGGGAGGATCAGCCCCAGCATTTT. It is translated as CASRAREDQPQHF.